These T cell receptor beta chains were read from a single sample in a study of control samples from healthy donors and cancer patients. Method: immunoSEQ multiplex PCR; TCRdb's copy keeps in-frame clones and lacks some. The repertoire has approximately 51,000 clones, approximately 80% of them found once; the top ten carry around a tenth. The sample taken for sequencing was blood. Receptors originate from a man aged 65 to 79 in good health. CDR3s include the opening cysteine and the closing phenylalanine or tryptophan. The D gene is left open where the match is weak. Clone sizes are given selectively: once, few, many, or a class where the clone is expanded.

TRBJ2-5	-	TRBV11-2	-	TGTGCCAGCAGCTTAGGGTACAGTGACCCAGGGGAGACCCAGTACTTC	CASSLGYSDPGETQYF
TRBJ2-1	-	TRBV27	once	TGTGCCAGCAGTTTCGGTGCAGGCTACAATGAGCAGTTCTTC	CASSFGAGYNEQFF
TRBJ1-5	-	TRBV6-1	-	TGTGCCAGCAGTGAAGATGGGGTGGATCAGCCCCAGCATTTT	CASSEDGVDQPQHF
TRBJ1-3	-	TRBV28	-	TGTGCCAGCAGTTTATGGGTCACTGGAAACACCATATATTTT	CASSLWVTGNTIYF
TRBJ2-1	-	TRBV14	-	TGTGCCAGCAGCCAAGATCCGGAGGGGGCCGATGAGCAGTTCTTC	CASSQDPEGADEQFF
TRBJ2-1	TRBD1	TRBV25-1	-	TGTGCCAGCAGGGGGACAGGGGGAGCCCAATATCAGTTCTTC	CASRGTGGAQYQFF
TRBJ2-7	-	TRBV11-2	-	TGTGCCAGCAGCTTATATCCGCCGGAAGGGGGCGGGAGCTTCGACGAGCAGTACTTC	CASSLYPPEGGGSFDEQYF
TRBJ1-4	-	TRBV9	few	TGTGCCAGCAGCGTAGGTGCAGGGAGTGAAAAACTGTTTTTT	CASSVGAGSEKLFF
TRBJ1-2	TRBD1	TRBV24-1	-	TGTGCCACCAGTGACCCCGACAGGGAATATGGCTACACCTTC	CATSDPDREYGYTF
TRBJ2-1	-	TRBV18	-	TGTGCCAGCTCGACATCCTGGGACATCAACAATGAGCAGTTCTTC	CASSTSWDINNEQFF
TRBJ1-1	TRBD1	TRBV10-3	-	TGTGCCATCAGTGAAACCGGGACAGGGTGGGCTTTCTTT	CAISETGTGWAFF
TRBJ2-1	-	TRBV5-4	-	TGTGCCAGCAGCTTCGGGGGCGCGGGATCCTACAATGAGCAGTTCTTC	CASSFGGAGSYNEQFF